The next 19 T cell receptor beta chains were all read from a single sample in a study of blood T cell repertoires in COVID-19. This table comes from immunoSEQ multiplex PCR, and its TCRdb copy is limited to in-frame clones, with some not included. The data contain 370,000 or so clones, around 87% of them singletons. What was sequenced was PBMCs or T cells enriched from blood (not recorded which). The receptors derive from a man aged 25 to 45 who had recovered from COVID-19.

In this sample, this clone turned up a few times. The J gene is TRBJ1-5, the V gene TRBV19; D unresolved. There are 15 residues in the CDR3. V shed 7 bases and J shed 2 bases, with 15 bases lying between them. CDR1 and CDR2 (germline): LNHDA, SQIVND (reference sequence). CDR3 sequence: CASTRSLIGNQPQHF. Written as DNA, the CDR3 is TGTGCCAGTACCCGGAGCCTGATTGGCAATCAGCCCCAGCATTTT.

The chain is built from TRBV5-6 and TRBJ2-5, with TRBD1 matching 7 bases. There are 13 residues in the CDR3. Germline trimming cut 3 bases from V and 14 bases from J; bases unmatched to any gene: 13. Germline CDR1 SGHDT, CDR2 YYEEEE. CDR3: CASSSETGVPAYF. The CDR3 DNA sequence: TGTGCCAGCAGCTCGGAAACAGGGGTTCCGGCATACTTC.

V is TRBV7-2 and J is TRBJ2-7, with 11 bases lining up with TRBD2. The V and J ends lost 3 bases and 0 bases, in that order; junction bases with no gene match: 4. This CDR3 has 16 residues. Germline CDR1 reads SGHTA; CDR2 reads FQGNSA. CDR3 sequence: CASSFPSGGLSYEQYF. The DNA for the CDR3 is TGTGCCAGCAGCTTCCCTAGCGGGGGGCTCTCCTACGAGCAGTACTTC.

The chain uses TRBV3-1 (or the pseudogene TRBV3-2) and TRBJ2-7; 7 bases align to TRBD2. J lost 2 bases, V lost 5 bases, and 0 bases had no gene match. The CDR3 is 12 amino acids. The germline gives CDR1 LGHDT, CDR2 YNNKEL (reference sequence). Here the CDR3 DNA reads TGTGCCAGCAGCGGGGGGGCCTACGAGCAGTACTTC. Translation: CASSGGAYEQYF.

The CDR3 reads CAWKWGGSTDTQYF. CDR3 in DNA: TGTGCCTGGAAATGGGGGGGTAGCACAGATACGCAGTATTTT. V usage is TRBV30 and J usage is TRBJ2-3; 7 bases agree with TRBD2. CDR1 and CDR2 from the germline V gene are GTSNPN and SVGIG (reference sequence). The CDR3 totals 14 residues. With 4 bases clipped from V and 0 bases from J, the junction kept 4 bases outside the gene matches. The complete variable domain, with remaining parts taken from reference TRBV30 and TRBJ2-3, reads SQTIHQWPATLVQPVGSPLSLECTVEGTSNPNLYWYRQAAGRGLQLLFYSVGIGQISSEVPQNLSASRPQDRQFILSSKKLLLSDSGFYLCAWKWGGSTDTQYFGPGTRLTVL.

CDR3 region: CASDPGGAGGYTF. The DNA for the CDR3 is TGTGCCAGCGATCCTGGTGGAGCTGGTGGCTACACCTTC. The genes are TRBV19 and TRBJ1-2; no definite D call. Germline V CDR1 and CDR2: LNHDA, SQIVND (reference sequence). Trimming removed 9 bases at V and 7 bases at J, with 18 bases between. The CDR3 extends over 13 amino acids.

This clone was seen a single time. V is TRBV2 and J is TRBJ1-5; D not certain. CDR1 is SNHLY, CDR2 FYNNEI, per germline. The CDR3 totals 14 residues. Trimming left V 3 bases short and J 3 bases short, with 9 bases between. CDR3: CASSEAAFNQPQHF. Written as DNA, the CDR3 is TGTGCCAGCAGTGAGGCTGCATTCAATCAGCCCCAGCATTTT.

The chain employs TRBV5-1 and TRBJ2-5; D is ambiguous. V was trimmed by 4 bases and J by 2 bases, leaving 9 bases between them. From germline, CDR1 is SGHRS and CDR2 YFSETQ. This CDR3 comprises 13 residues. The DNA for the CDR3 is TGCGCCAGCAGCCTAAACAGTCAAGAGACCCAGTACTTC. Protein sequence: CASSLNSQETQYF.

This chain uses TRBV7-9 with TRBJ2-1; the D gene is possibly TRBD1 (6 bases). Germline V CDR1 and CDR2: SEHNR, FQNEAQ (reference sequence). Between the trimmed V and J ends, which lost 5 bases and 1 base, there was a span of 12 bases. The CDR3 length is 15 residues. DNA for the CDR3: TGTGCCAGCAGCCGGACAGTAAGGTCCTACAATGAGCAGTTCTTC. It codes for CASSRTVRSYNEQFF.

The genes are TRBV7-9 and TRBJ1-1; unclear D gene. V lost 11 bases and J 0 bases, leaving 10 bases between the germline ends. From germline, CDR1 is SEHNR and CDR2 FQNEAQ (reference sequence). The CDR3 is made up of 12 amino acids. DNA of the CDR3: TGTGCCTCACACCGGGTGAACACTGAAGCTTTCTTT. Protein: CASHRVNTEAFF.

The chain links TRBV4-1 to TRBJ1-1; 7 positions match TRBD1. V was pared by 3 bases and J by 4 bases, with 5 bases of the junction left unmatched. The CDR3 extends over 14 amino acids. Germline assignment: CDR1 MGHRA and CDR2 YSYEKL. The CDR3 reads CASSHFQGVTEAFF. CDR3 in DNA: TGCGCCAGCAGCCACTTTCAGGGGGTCACTGAAGCTTTCTTT.

The genes are TRBV7-8 and TRBJ1-2; no definite D call. The germline V gene has CDR1 SGHVS and CDR2 FQNEAQ. V shed 1 base and J shed 7 bases, with 13 bases lying between them. The CDR3 spans 14 residues. Here the CDR3 reads CASSLDRTWSGYTF. The CDR3 DNA is TGTGCCAGCAGCTTAGATAGGACTTGGTCTGGCTACACCTTC.

This clone was seen just once. The genes are TRBV2 and TRBJ1-6; 8 bases map to TRBD1. Looked up from germline, CDR1 is SNHLY and CDR2 is FYNNEI. J lost 10 bases, V lost 6 bases, and 5 bases had no gene match. CDR3 length: 13 amino acids. The CDR3 loop reads CASRGQGGSPLHF. The CDR3 DNA follows: TGTGCCAGCAGAGGACAGGGTGGATCACCCCTCCACTTT.

The CDR3 sequence is CASSQGRGQGANQPQHF. As DNA, the CDR3 is TGTGCCAGCAGCCAAGGAAGGGGACAGGGGGCCAATCAGCCCCAGCATTTT. The chain employs TRBV3-1 (or the pseudogene TRBV3-2) and TRBJ1-5; 12 bases align to TRBD1. J lost 3 bases, V lost 1 base, and 4 bases had no gene match. The CDR3 loop spans 17 amino acids. Germline-derived CDR1 and CDR2 are LGHDT and YNNKEL (reference sequence).

The chain joins TRBV5-4 to TRBJ1-5; a weak D match, TRBD1 (5 bases). The V end lost 2 bases, the J end lost 6 bases, and 12 bases lay between the germline ends. The CDR3 runs 14 residues. CDR1 SGHNT and CDR2 YYREEE come from the germline V gene (reference sequence). The CDR3 protein is CASSFAGEGQPQHF. CDR3 coding DNA: TGTGCCAGCAGCTTCGCGGGGGAGGGTCAGCCCCAGCATTTT.

The CDR3, as DNA: TGTGCCAGCAGTGAAGCTGGACCTGGATTGGGACTAGCGGGGCTCGGGAATGAGCAGTTCTTC. It codes for CASSEAGPGLGLAGLGNEQFF. The V call is TRBV6-1, the J call TRBJ2-1; 13 positions agree with TRBD2. V shed 0 bases, J shed 7 bases, and the junction held 18 bases outside the gene matches. This CDR3 region has 21 residues. Germline CDR1 is MNHNS and CDR2 is SASEGT.

The DNA of the CDR3 is TGTGCCAGCAGCTTAGCCTACCCGACTGACACCGGGGAGCTGTTTTTT. Translated: CASSLAYPTDTGELFF. The chain employs TRBV11-3 and TRBJ2-2; D call uncertain. CDR3 length: 16 residues. Germline V lookup: CDR1 SGHNT, CDR2 YENEEA. Trimming removed 1 base from V and 3 bases from J, with 12 bases in between. Using reference TRBV11-3 and TRBJ2-2 for the parts outside the CDR3, the full variable domain is EAGVVQSPRYKIIEKKQPVAFWCNPISGHNTLYWYLQNLGQGPELLIRYENEEAVDDSQLPKDRFSAERLKGVDSTLKIQPAELGDSAVYLCASSLAYPTDTGELFFGEGSRLTVL.

This chain uses TRBV3-1 (or the pseudogene TRBV3-2) with TRBJ2-2; D perhaps matches TRBD1 (5 bases). Germline V CDR1 and CDR2: LGHDT, YNNKEL (reference sequence). There are 17 residues in the CDR3. Trimming shortened V by 3 bases and J by 8 bases, and 22 bases separated the two germline ends. CDR3: CASSQFRGQHRMGELFF. The CDR3 DNA reads as TGTGCCAGCAGCCAGTTTAGGGGCCAACATCGCATGGGGGAGCTGTTTTTT.

The CDR3 loop is CASSHGFSGPGSGNEKLFF. The DNA for the CDR3 is TGCGCCAGCAGCCATGGTTTCTCCGGGCCAGGGAGCGGGAATGAAAAACTGTTTTTT. The chain links TRBV4-1 to TRBJ1-4, with a weak D call TRBD1 (5 bases). V was clipped by 3 bases and J by 5 bases, with 25 bases between them. The CDR3 runs to 19 residues. Germline V CDR1 and CDR2: MGHRA, YSYEKL.